This T cell receptor beta chain was sequenced during a study of T cell responses to AZD1222 COVID-19 vaccine. The CDR3 is 12 residues long. Germline V gene lookup returns CDR1 GTSNPN and CDR2 SVGIG (reference sequence). V gave up 1 base and J gave up 11 bases, with 11 bases separating them. Overall study findings and caveats: Unmutated regions of variants are reportedly targeted by nearly half of spike-specific TCRs. Across spike, vaccine-associated CD4 TCRs were found, dominant at 160-218 and 743-854. Elevations in Spike-specific TCR breadth and depth followed administration of two AZD1222 doses.

The protocol was immunoSEQ multiplex PCR, while the TCRdb copy is restricted to in-frame clones and leaves out a portion. The table shows over 100,000 clones, with approximately 90% occurring only once. Details on this clone: What it recognizes is unknown.

The chain carries TRBV30 and TRBJ2-2, with D perhaps TRBD1 or TRBD2 (6 bases each). This TCR was sampled from an adult in good health. This specimen consisted of peripheral blood, obtained on day 0 of AZD1222 vaccination. CDR3 sequence: CAWSGGAPELFF. Written as DNA, the CDR3 is TGTGCCTGGAGTGGGGGGGCCCCAGAGCTGTTTTTT.